Here is one T cell receptor beta chain with its context. Its specificity is unknown. This table comes from immunoSEQ multiplex PCR, and its TCRdb copy is limited to in-frame clones, with some not included. Of about 140,000 clones in the sample, roughly 87% were seen once. V lost 5 bases to trimming and J lost 3 bases; unmatched junction nucleotides: 9. The CDR3 has 15 residues. From germline, CDR1 is MNHEY and CDR2 SVGAGI. This sample is part of a study of cytomegalovirus exposure and HLA in healthy donors. The study, taken as a whole, reports: Reported performance of the classifier showed diagnosis of cytomegalovirus status with high specificity and sensitivity.

The gene calls are TRBV6-5 and TRBJ2-7, with 8 bases that match TRBD1. This clonotype was sampled from a man between 18 and 29 years old in good health and CMV-seropositive. The sequenced material came from PBMCs. The CDR3 sequence is CASSMTGDGVYEQYF. The CDR3 DNA follows: TGTGCCAGCAGTATGACAGGGGATGGAGTCTACGAGCAGTACTTC.